A selection of T cell receptor beta chains follows, all from one sample in a study of blood T cell repertoires in COVID-19. TCRdb's table, derived via immunoSEQ multiplex PCR, lists solely in-frame clones and lacks some. The table shows around 200,000 clones, with roughly nine tenths occurring only once. The specimen sequenced was peripheral blood. The receptor set was obtained from a man between 70 and 80 years old with active or convalescent COVID-19. Both conserved end residues are part of each CDR3. D genes are given only for firm matches. Only some rows state a clone size, as once, few, many or a class for expanded clones.

CDR3 protein	CDR3 DNA	D gene	clone size	V gene	J gene
CASSQGDWAGAVSYEQYF	TGTGCCAGCAGCCAAGGGGACTGGGCGGGCGCCGTATCCTACGAGCAGTACTTC	NA	NA	TRBV3-1/TRBV3-2	TRBJ2-7
CASSPGTGSTEQFF	TGTGCCAGCAGCCCCGGGACAGGGAGCACTGAGCAGTTCTTC	TRBD1	NA	TRBV7-2	TRBJ2-1
CASSPNGGYTF	TGTGCCAGCAGTCCCAACGGTGGCTACACCTTC	NA	few	TRBV6-2/TRBV6-3	TRBJ1-2
CASSSQAGGPPDTQYF	TGCGCCAGCAGCTCTCAGGCGGGGGGGCCGCCAGATACGCAGTATTTT	TRBD2	NA	TRBV5-1	TRBJ2-3
CASVIGEEGYGYTF	TGTGCCAGCGTTATAGGGGAAGAAGGTTATGGCTACACCTTC	NA	few	TRBV6-6	TRBJ1-2
CASSPRGQGAWTEAFF	TGTGCCAGCTCACCAAGGGGACAGGGGGCATGGACTGAAGCTTTCTTT	TRBD1	NA	TRBV18	TRBJ1-1
CASSLRAYGYGYTF	TGTGCCAGCAGCCTCAGGGCTTATGGCTATGGCTACACCTTC	NA	NA	TRBV28	TRBJ1-2
CASSLVGHRALSEQYF	TGTGCCAGCAGCTTAGTCGGACACAGGGCCTTGTCCGAGCAGTACTTC	NA	NA	TRBV11-2	TRBJ2-7
CASRRQGPWQPQHF	TGTGCCAGCCGAAGACAGGGGCCTTGGCAGCCCCAGCATTTT	TRBD1	NA	TRBV6-5	TRBJ1-5
CASSTSSGRALYEQYF	TGTGCCAGCAGTACTTCTAGCGGGAGGGCCCTCTACGAGCAGTACTTC	TRBD2	NA	TRBV6-2/TRBV6-3	TRBJ2-7
CATSRLTGNQPQHF	TGTGCCACCAGCAGGTTGACAGGGAATCAGCCCCAGCATTTT	TRBD1	NA	TRBV15	TRBJ1-5
CASSPTSGSQTQYF	TGCGCCAGCAGCCCGACTAGCGGGAGTCAGACCCAGTACTTC	TRBD2	NA	TRBV5-1	TRBJ2-5
CASSVGTNTPSGYGYTF	TGTGCCAGCAGCGTAGGAACTAACACCCCCTCGGGCTATGGCTACACCTTC	NA	NA	TRBV9	TRBJ1-2
CASSLEFGQVWSGELFF	TGCGCCAGCAGCTTGGAATTCGGACAGGTTTGGAGCGGGGAGCTGTTTTTT	TRBD1	NA	TRBV5-1	TRBJ2-2
CASSQDSGGTQETQYF	TGCGCCAGCAGCCAAGATAGCGGGGGGACTCAAGAGACCCAGTACTTC	TRBD2	NA	TRBV4-1	TRBJ2-5
CAWNPDSSLYYGYTF	TGTGCCTGGAACCCAGACAGCTCCCTTTACTATGGCTACACCTTC	NA	NA	TRBV30	TRBJ1-2